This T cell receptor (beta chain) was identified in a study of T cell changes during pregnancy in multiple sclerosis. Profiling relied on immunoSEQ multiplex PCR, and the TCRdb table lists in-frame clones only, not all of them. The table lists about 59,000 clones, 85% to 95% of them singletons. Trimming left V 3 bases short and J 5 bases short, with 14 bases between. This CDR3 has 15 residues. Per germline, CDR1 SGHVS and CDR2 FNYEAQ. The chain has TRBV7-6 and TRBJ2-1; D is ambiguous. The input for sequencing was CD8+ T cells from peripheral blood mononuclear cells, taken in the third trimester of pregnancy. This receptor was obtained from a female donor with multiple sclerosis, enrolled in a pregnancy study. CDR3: CASSFGAVADNEQFF. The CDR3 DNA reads TGTGCCAGCAGCTTCGGCGCGGTTGCTGACAATGAGCAGTTCTTC.